This T cell receptor beta chain was profiled in a study of CD8 T cells in ankylosing spondylitis (dated 2017 in TCRdb). Looking at the study overall: The study set out to find disease-linked TCR variants by profiling T cell receptor beta repertoires in ankylosing spondylitis patients and healthy donors. In total, the full study cohort was made up of over a hundred healthy donors and 25 to 30 ankylosing spondylitis patients. Peripheral blood was sampled, and synovial fluid was additionally collected from ankylosing spondylitis patients.

As encoded in the germline V gene (reference sequence), CDR1 is SGHKS while CDR2 is YYEKEE. V and J are truncated by 4 bases and 0 bases respectively, leaving an intervening sequence of 11 bases. The CDR3 contains 14 residues, cysteine and phenylalanine counted. The entry retains the CDR3 DNA only, 42 bases that are in frame from base 1. This clonotype was recorded many times. Its antigen specificity is not known. Nothing much larger sits one base from this clone, and base qualities are not available. Broader findings and caveats from the paper: Significant enrichment of the disease-linked clones was reported in matched synovial fluid samples from ankylosing spondylitis patients. Some motif variants were previously reported in synovial fluid and blood of reactive arthritis patients, suggesting common disease-initiation mechanisms. A TCR beta motif of several highly homologous amino acid variants appeared characteristic of blood from ankylosing spondylitis patients. The disease-linked clones had a CD8+ phenotype and were found at relatively low frequencies in peripheral blood.

The sequencer was an Illumina HiSeq 2500. Quantitative 5'-RACE with molecular barcodes was the method used to prepare the TCR beta libraries. Turning to the authors' computational methods: Disease-linked TCR variants were identified with a new computational method built on a probabilistic model of VDJ rearrangement. The public reads were quality trimmed at Q25 with fastp and then assembled into clones with MiXCR by TCRdb, keeping productive beta chains. Each entry is one CDR3 protein sequence, shown with its most common DNA and genes. For this entry, the V and J calls and clone size follow TCRdb and not the study's own pipeline. The sample table contains 450,000 to 550,000 distinct CDR3 sequences; only one count was recorded for approximately 5.3% of them. Clones ranked in the top ten supply around 3.5% of the sample.

The TCR comes from a male donor with ankylosing spondylitis. The chain links TRBV5-5 with TRBJ2-7; a weak D assignment points to TRBD2 (6 bases agree). The source material was blood, either unsorted or a sorted T cell fraction (not recorded which). The CDR3 region has the sequence CASSRDGSSYEQYF. The DNA is TGTGCCAGCAGCAGGGACGGGAGCTCCTACGAGCAGTACTTC. With the portions outside the CDR3 filled from the reference TRBV5-5 and TRBJ2-7 genes, the complete variable region becomes DAGVTQSPTHLIKTRGQQVTLRCSPISGHKSVSWYQQVLGQGPQFIFQYYEKEERGRGNFPDRFSARQFPNYSSELNVNALLLGDSALYLCASSRDGSSYEQYFGPGTRLTVT.